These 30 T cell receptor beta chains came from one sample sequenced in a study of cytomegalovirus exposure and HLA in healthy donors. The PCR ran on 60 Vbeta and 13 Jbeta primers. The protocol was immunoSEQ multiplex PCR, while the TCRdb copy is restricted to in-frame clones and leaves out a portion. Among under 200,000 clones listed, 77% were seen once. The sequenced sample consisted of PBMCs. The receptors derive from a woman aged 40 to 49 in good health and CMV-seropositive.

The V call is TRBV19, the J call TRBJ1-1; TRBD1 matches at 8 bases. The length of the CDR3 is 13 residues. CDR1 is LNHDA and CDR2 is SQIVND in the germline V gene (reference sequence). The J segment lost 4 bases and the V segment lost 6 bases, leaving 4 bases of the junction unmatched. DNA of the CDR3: TGTGCCAGTAGGGTTACAGGGGGCACTGAAGCTTTCTTT. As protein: CASRVTGGTEAFF.

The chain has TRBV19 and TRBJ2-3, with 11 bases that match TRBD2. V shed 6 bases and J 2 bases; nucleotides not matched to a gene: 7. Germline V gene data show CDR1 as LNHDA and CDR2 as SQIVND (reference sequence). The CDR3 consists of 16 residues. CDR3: CASRPGTSGPTDTQYF. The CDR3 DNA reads TGTGCCAGTAGGCCCGGGACTAGCGGCCCCACAGATACGCAGTATTTT. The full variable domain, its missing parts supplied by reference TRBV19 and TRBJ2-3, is DGGITQSPKYLFRKEGQNVTLSCEQNLNHDAMYWYRQDPGQGLRLIYYSQIVNDFQKGDIAEGYSVSREKKESFPLTVTSAQKNPTAFYLCASRPGTSGPTDTQYFGPGTRLTVL.

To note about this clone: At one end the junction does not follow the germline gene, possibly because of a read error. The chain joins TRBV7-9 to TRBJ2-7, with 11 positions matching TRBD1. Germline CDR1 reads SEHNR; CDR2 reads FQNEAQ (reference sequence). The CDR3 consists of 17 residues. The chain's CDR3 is CSSSPGTWTGGYHEQYF. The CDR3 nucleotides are TGTTCCAGCAGCCCGGGCACCTGGACAGGGGGCTACCACGAGCAGTACTTC.

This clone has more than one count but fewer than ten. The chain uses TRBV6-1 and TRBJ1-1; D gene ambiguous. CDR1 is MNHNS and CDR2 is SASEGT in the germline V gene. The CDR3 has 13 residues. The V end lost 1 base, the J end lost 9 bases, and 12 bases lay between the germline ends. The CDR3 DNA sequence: TGTGCCAGCAGTGAAGGTTGGGGAGCAAAAGCTTTCTTT. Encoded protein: CASSEGWGAKAFF.

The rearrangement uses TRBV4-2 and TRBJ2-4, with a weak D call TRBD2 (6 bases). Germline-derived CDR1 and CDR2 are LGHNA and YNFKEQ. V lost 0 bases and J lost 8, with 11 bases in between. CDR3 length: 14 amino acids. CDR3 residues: CASSQDLTGDIQYF. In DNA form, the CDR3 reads TGTGCCAGCAGCCAAGATCTGACGGGGGACATTCAGTACTTC.

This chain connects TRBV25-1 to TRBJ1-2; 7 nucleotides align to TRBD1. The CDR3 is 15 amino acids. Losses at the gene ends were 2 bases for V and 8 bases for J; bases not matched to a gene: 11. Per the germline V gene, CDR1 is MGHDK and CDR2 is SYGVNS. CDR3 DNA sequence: TGTGCCAGCAGTGAAGGGTTGGAGGGGGCGCGGGGCTACACCTTC. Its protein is CASSEGLEGARGYTF.

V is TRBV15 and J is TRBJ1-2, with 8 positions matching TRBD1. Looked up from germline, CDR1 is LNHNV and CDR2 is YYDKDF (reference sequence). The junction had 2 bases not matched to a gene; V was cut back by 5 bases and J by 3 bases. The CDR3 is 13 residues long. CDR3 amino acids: CATSSTGDYGYTF. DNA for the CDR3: TGTGCCACCAGCTCGACAGGGGACTATGGCTACACCTTC.

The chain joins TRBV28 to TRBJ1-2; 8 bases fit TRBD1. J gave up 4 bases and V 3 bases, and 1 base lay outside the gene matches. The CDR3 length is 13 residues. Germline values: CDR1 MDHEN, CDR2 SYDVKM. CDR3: CASSFDRGYGYTF. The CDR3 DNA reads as TGTGCCAGCAGTTTCGACAGGGGCTATGGCTACACCTTC.

The CDR3 coding sequence is TGTGCCAGCAGGAGGGCAGGGAGGATGGATGAAAAACTGTTTTTT. Its protein is CASRRAGRMDEKLFF. This chain connects TRBV6-5 to TRBJ1-4, with D maybe TRBD1 (5 bases). Trimming pared 6 bases from V and 6 bases from J, leaving 17 bases between. Germline-derived CDR1 and CDR2 are MNHEY and SVGAGI. This CDR3 is 15 amino acids long.

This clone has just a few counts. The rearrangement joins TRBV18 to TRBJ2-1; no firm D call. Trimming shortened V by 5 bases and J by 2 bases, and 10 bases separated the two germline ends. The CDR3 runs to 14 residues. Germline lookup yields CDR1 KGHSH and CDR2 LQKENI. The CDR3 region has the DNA TGTGCCAGCTCAACCTATGGGCCCTACAATGAGCAGTTCTTC. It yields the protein CASSTYGPYNEQFF.

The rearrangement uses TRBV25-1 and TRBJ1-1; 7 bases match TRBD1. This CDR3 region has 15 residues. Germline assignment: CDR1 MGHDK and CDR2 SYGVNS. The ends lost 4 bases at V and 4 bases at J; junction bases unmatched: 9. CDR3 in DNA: TGTGCCAGCAGTGTTACAGGGGCTGGGCGCACTGAAGCTTTCTTT. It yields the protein CASSVTGAGRTEAFF. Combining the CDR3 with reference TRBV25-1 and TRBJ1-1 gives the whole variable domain EADIYQTPRYLVIGTGKKITLECSQTMGHDKMYWYQQDPGMELHLIHYSYGVNSTEKGDLSSESTVSRIRTEHFPLTLESARPSHTSQYLCASSVTGAGRTEAFFGQGTRLTVV.

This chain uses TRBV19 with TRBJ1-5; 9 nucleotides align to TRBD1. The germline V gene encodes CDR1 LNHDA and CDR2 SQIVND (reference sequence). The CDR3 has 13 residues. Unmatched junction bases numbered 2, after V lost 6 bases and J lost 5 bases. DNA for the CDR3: TGTGCCAGTAGGGGACAGGGAGATCAGCCCCAGCATTTT. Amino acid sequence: CASRGQGDQPQHF. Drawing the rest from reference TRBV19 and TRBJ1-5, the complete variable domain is DGGITQSPKYLFRKEGQNVTLSCEQNLNHDAMYWYRQDPGQGLRLIYYSQIVNDFQKGDIAEGYSVSREKKESFPLTVTSAQKNPTAFYLCASRGQGDQPQHFGDGTRLSIL.

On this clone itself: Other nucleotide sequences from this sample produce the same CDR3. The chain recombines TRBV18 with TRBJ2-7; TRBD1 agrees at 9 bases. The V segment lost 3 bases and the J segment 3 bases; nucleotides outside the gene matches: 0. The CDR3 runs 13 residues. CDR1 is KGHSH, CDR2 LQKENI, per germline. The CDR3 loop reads CASSPTGGYEQYF. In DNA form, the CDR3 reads TGTGCCAGCTCACCGACAGGGGGCTACGAGCAGTACTTC. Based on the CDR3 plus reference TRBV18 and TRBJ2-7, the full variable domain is NAGVMQNPRHLVRRRGQEARLRCSPMKGHSHVYWYRQLPEEGLKFMVYLQKENIIDESGMPKERFSAEFPKEGPSILRIQQVVRGDSAAYFCASSPTGGYEQYFGPGTRLTVT.

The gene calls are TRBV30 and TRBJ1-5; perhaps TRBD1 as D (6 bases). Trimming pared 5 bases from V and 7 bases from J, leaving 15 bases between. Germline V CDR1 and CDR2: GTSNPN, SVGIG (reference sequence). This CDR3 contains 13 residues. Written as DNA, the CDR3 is TGTGCCTGGGCTACAGGGCCGGGACAGCCCCAGCATTTT. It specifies CAWATGPGQPQHF.

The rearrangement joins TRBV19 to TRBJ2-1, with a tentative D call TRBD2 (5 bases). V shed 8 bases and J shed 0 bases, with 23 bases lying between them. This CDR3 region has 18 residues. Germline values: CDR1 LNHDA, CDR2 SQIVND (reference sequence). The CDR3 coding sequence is TGTGCCAGTGGACCCCTCGGGCTAGCTAGGAGCTCCTACAATGAGCAGTTCTTC. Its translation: CASGPLGLARSSYNEQFF. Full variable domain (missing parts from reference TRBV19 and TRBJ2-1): DGGITQSPKYLFRKEGQNVTLSCEQNLNHDAMYWYRQDPGQGLRLIYYSQIVNDFQKGDIAEGYSVSREKKESFPLTVTSAQKNPTAFYLCASGPLGLARSSYNEQFFGPGTRLTVL.

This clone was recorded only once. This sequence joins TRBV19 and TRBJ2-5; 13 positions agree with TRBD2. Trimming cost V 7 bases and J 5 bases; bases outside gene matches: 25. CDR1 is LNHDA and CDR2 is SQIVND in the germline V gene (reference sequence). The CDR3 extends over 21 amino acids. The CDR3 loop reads CASIILQGDRGLAGVRETQYF. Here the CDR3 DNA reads TGTGCCAGTATTATCCTGCAGGGGGACCGAGGACTAGCGGGAGTACGGGAGACCCAGTACTTC.

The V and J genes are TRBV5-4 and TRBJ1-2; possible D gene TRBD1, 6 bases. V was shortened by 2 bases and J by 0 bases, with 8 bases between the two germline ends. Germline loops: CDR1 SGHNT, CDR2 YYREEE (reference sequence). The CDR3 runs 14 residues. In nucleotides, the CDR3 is TGTGCCAGCAGCTTCAGGGGAACTAACTATGGCTACACCTTC. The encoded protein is CASSFRGTNYGYTF.

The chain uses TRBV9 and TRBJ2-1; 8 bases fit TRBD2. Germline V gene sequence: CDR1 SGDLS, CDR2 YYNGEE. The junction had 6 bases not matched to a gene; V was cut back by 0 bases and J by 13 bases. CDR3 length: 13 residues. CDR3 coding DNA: TGTGCCAGCAGCGTAGGTAGCGGGGCCACCCAGTTCTTC. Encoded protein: CASSVGSGATQFF.

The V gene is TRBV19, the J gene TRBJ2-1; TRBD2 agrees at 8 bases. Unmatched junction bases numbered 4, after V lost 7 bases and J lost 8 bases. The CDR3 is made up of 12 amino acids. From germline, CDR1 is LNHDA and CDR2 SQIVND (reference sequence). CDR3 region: CASKGSGDEQFF. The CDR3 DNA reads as TGTGCCAGTAAGGGTAGCGGGGATGAGCAGTTCTTC.

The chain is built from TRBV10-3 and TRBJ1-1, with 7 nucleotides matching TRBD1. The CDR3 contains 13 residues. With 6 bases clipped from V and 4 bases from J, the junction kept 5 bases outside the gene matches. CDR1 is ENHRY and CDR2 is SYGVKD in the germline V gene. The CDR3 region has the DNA TGTGCCATCAGCAGGGGGTCGACCACTGAAGCTTTCTTT. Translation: CAISRGSTTEAFF.

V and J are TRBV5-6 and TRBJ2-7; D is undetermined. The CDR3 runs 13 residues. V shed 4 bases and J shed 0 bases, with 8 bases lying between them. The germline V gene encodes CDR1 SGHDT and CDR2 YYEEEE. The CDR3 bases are TGTGCCAGCAGCCAGGTCGGCTCCTACGAGCAGTACTTC. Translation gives CASSQVGSYEQYF.

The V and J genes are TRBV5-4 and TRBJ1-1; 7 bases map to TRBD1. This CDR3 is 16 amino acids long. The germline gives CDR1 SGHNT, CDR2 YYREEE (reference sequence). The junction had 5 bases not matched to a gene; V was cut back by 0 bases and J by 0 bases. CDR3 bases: TGTGCCAGCAGCTTGGGGTCTACAGGGGTGAACACTGAAGCTTTCTTT. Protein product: CASSLGSTGVNTEAFF.

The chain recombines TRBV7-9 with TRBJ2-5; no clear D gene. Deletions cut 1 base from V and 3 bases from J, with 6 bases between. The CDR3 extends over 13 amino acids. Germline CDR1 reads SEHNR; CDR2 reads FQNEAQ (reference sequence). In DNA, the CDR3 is TGTGCCAGCAGCTTAGTGGCGGAAGAGACCCAGTACTTC. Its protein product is CASSLVAEETQYF.

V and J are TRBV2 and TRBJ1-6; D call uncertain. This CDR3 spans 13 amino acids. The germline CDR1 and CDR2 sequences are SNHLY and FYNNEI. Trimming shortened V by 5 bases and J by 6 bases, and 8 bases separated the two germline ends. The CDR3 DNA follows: TGTGCCAGCAGTCCCGAGCTTAATTCACCCCTCCACTTT. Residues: CASSPELNSPLHF.

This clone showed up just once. In DNA, the CDR3 is TGCGCCAGCAGCCACACCCAGGGGACAGCCTACTATGGCTACACCTTC. It yields the protein CASSHTQGTAYYGYTF. The rearrangement joins TRBV4-3 to TRBJ1-2; 7 nucleotides line up with TRBD1. The CDR3 length is 16 residues. The trim removed 3 bases at V and 3 bases at J, leaving 10 bases unmatched. From germline, CDR1 is LGHNA and CDR2 YSLEER.

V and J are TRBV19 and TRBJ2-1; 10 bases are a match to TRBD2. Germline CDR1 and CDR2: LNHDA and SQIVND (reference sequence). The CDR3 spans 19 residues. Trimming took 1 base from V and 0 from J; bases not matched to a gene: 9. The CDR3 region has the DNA TGTGCCAGTAGTATAGGAGGGTTTAGCGGGAGGAGCTCCTACAATGAGCAGTTCTTC. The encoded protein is CASSIGGFSGRSSYNEQFF.

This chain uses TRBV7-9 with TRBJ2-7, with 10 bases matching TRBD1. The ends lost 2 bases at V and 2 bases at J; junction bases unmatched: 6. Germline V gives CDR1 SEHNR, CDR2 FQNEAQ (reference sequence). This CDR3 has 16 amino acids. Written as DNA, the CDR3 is TGTGCCAGCAGCTTACCCGGGACAGGGGACACCTACGAGCAGTACTTC. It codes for CASSLPGTGDTYEQYF.

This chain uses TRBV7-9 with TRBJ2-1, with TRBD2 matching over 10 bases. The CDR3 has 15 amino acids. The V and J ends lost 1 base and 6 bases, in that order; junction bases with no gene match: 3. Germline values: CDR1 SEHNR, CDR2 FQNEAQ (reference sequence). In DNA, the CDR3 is TGTGCCAGCAGCTTAGATCTAGCGGGAGCCAATGAGCAGTTCTTC. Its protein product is CASSLDLAGANEQFF.

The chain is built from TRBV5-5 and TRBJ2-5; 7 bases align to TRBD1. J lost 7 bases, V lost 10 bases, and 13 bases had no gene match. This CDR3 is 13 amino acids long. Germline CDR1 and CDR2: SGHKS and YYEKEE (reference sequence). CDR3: CASSRAGGWTQYF. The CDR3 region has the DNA TGTGCCTCCTCGAGGGCAGGGGGATGGACCCAGTACTTC.

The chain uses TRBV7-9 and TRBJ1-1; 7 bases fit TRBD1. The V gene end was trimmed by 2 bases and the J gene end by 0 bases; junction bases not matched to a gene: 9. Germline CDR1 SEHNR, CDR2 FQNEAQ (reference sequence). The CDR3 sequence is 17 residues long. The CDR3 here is CASSLRAQGGMNTEAFF. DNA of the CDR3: TGTGCCAGCAGCTTACGTGCGCAGGGGGGAATGAACACTGAAGCTTTCTTT.